The 8 T cell receptor beta chains in this list originate from one sample, sequenced in a study of beta chain features in type 1 diabetes. The sequenced template was cDNA made from the entire isolated RNA. The table came from immunoSEQ multiplex PCR; TCRdb's copy has only in-frame clones and leaves some out. The sample has about 360,000 clones; 10% to 15% are singletons. Sequencing used naive CD4+ T cells from blood. The receptors here all came from a young man in good health.

Here the CDR3 DNA reads TGCGCCACCTCGGGGACTAGCGGATACAATGAGCAGTTCTTC. Its translation is CATSGTSGYNEQFF. The rearrangement joins TRBV5-1 to TRBJ2-1, with 11 nucleotides matching TRBD2. There are 14 residues in the CDR3. The ends lost 9 bases at V and 4 bases at J; junction bases unmatched: 6. From germline, CDR1 is SGHRS and CDR2 YFSETQ.

This clone was seen a few times. This chain uses TRBV6-1 with TRBJ2-7; D is possibly TRBD2 (5 bases). Germline values: CDR1 MNHNS, CDR2 SASEGT. V lost 2 bases and J lost 4, with 12 bases in between. CDR3 size: 14 residues. This CDR3 is CASSERRPGYEQYF. Written as DNA, the CDR3 is TGTGCCAGCAGTGAACGGAGACCGGGGTACGAGCAGTACTTC.

V usage is TRBV4-3 and J usage is TRBJ1-2; no reliable D call. The CDR3 runs to 15 residues. Germline-derived CDR1 and CDR2 are LGHNA and YSLEER. The V end was cut by 1 base, the J end by 8 bases, with 17 bases between. This CDR3 reads CASSQVIGEPYGYTF. Here the CDR3 DNA reads TGCGCCAGCAGCCAAGTCATCGGAGAACCCTACGGCTACACCTTC.

The J gene is TRBJ2-1, the V gene TRBV7-3, with a possible D match to TRBD2 (5 bases). Germline V CDR1 and CDR2: SGHTA, FQGTGA. This CDR3 contains 15 residues. V lost 2 bases, J lost 7 bases, and 15 bases lay in between. CDR3 in amino acids: CASSLLGGIRNEQFF. The CDR3 region has the DNA TGTGCCAGCAGCTTACTCGGAGGAATAAGGAATGAGCAGTTCTTC.

CDR3 region: CASSSSGGTYEQYF. The CDR3, as DNA: TGTGCCAGCAGCTCTAGCGGGGGAACCTACGAGCAGTACTTC. V gene TRBV6-5 combines with J gene TRBJ2-7; TRBD2 matches at 10 bases. The germline V gene encodes CDR1 MNHEY and CDR2 SVGAGI. CDR3 length: 14 amino acids. V was pared by 6 bases and J by 2 bases, with 4 bases of the junction left unmatched.

This clone was observed a few times. The chain is built from TRBV19 and TRBJ2-7; 9 bases match TRBD1. Germline V gene lookup returns CDR1 LNHDA and CDR2 SQIVND (reference sequence). V was pared by 10 bases and J by 2 bases, with 9 bases of the junction left unmatched. CDR3 length equals 14 residues. CDR3 DNA sequence: TGTGCCACTAGGAGGGGACAGGGAACCTACGAGCAGTACTTC. Translated, it gives CATRRGQGTYEQYF.

The J gene is TRBJ1-5, the V gene TRBV7-9; 7 bases are a match to TRBD1. The trim removed 1 base at V and 7 bases at J, leaving 7 bases unmatched. The CDR3 covers 15 residues. Germline loops: CDR1 SEHNR, CDR2 FQNEAQ (reference sequence). The DNA for the CDR3 is TGTGCCAGCAGCTTAGACAGGGGAGAAAACCAGCCCCAGCATTTT. This codes for CASSLDRGENQPQHF. The entire variable domain, with the rest obtained from reference TRBV7-9 and TRBJ1-5, is as follows: DTGVSQNPRHKITKRGQNVTFRCDPISEHNRLYWYRQTLGQGPEFLTYFQNEAQLEKSRLLSDRFSAERPKGSFSTLEIQRTEQGDSAMYLCASSLDRGENQPQHFGDGTRLSIL.

The chain has TRBV6-5 and TRBJ2-5; D is perhaps TRBD2 (5 bases). The germline CDR1 and CDR2 sequences are MNHEY and SVGAGI. The CDR3 totals 14 residues. V lost 6 bases and J lost 6, with 17 bases in between. CDR3 in amino acids: CASSPTGVSQTQYF. CDR3 nucleotide sequence: TGTGCCAGCAGCCCGACCGGGGTCTCCCAGACCCAGTACTTC.